These T cell receptor beta chains were read from a single sample in a study of blood T cells in healthy people across ages. TCRdb processed the 5' RACE reads anew with MiXCR; each CDR3 protein has one entry. The sample holds 550,000 to 650,000 distinct CDR3 sequences; roughly 31% are singletons and the top ten take about a sixth. The sample consisted of blood. These receptors were collected from a woman older than 75 in good health. The CDR3 runs from the conserved cysteine through the conserved F or W. D genes are given only for firm matches. The size field is filled for only some rows; it gives once, few, many or a size class.

clone_size: many; v_call: TRBV3-1; d_call: NA; j_call: TRBJ2-7; cdr3_aa: CASSQDLVVHEQYF; cdr3_nt: TGTGCCAGCAGCCAAGATCTGGTCGTTCACGAGCAGTACTTC
clone_size: many; v_call: TRBV6-5; d_call: NA; j_call: TRBJ2-3; cdr3_aa: CATSFGLSTDTQYF; cdr3_nt: TGTGCCACAAGCTTCGGGCTGAGCACAGATACGCAGTATTTT
clone_size: many; v_call: TRBV7-8; d_call: TRBD2; j_call: TRBJ2-5; cdr3_aa: CASSLDSGGAVETQYF; cdr3_nt: TGTGCCAGCAGCTTGGATAGCGGGGGGGCCGTAGAGACCCAGTACTTC
clone_size: NA; v_call: TRBV3-1; d_call: NA; j_call: TRBJ1-1; cdr3_aa: CAGSQTWGAEAFF; cdr3_nt: TGTGCCGGCAGTCAAACTTGGGGGGCTGAAGCTTTCTTT
clone_size: many; v_call: TRBV6-5; d_call: NA; j_call: TRBJ2-7; cdr3_aa: CASTSSFTYEQYF; cdr3_nt: TGTGCCAGCACCTCGTCATTTACCTACGAGCAGTACTTC
clone_size: few; v_call: TRBV5-1; d_call: NA; j_call: TRBJ2-7; cdr3_aa: CASSLEPGPSYEQYF; cdr3_nt: TGCGCCAGCAGCTTGGAACCGGGGCCCTCCTACGAGCAGTACTTC
clone_size: NA; v_call: TRBV20-1; d_call: TRBD1; j_call: TRBJ1-4; cdr3_aa: CSARVIGQGTTNEKLFF; cdr3_nt: TGCAGTGCTAGAGTCATCGGACAGGGGACAACTAATGAAAAACTGTTTTTT
clone_size: few; v_call: TRBV28; d_call: TRBD1; j_call: TRBJ2-6; cdr3_aa: CASSLYTGGASGANVLTF; cdr3_nt: TGTGCCAGCAGTCTATATACAGGGGGCGCTTCTGGGGCCAACGTCCTGACTTTC
clone_size: many; v_call: TRBV5-1; d_call: TRBD1; j_call: TRBJ1-1; cdr3_aa: CASSAGTVNTEAFF; cdr3_nt: TGTGCCAGCAGCGCCGGGACAGTGAACACTGAAGCTTTCTTT
clone_size: many; v_call: TRBV11-1; d_call: NA; j_call: TRBJ1-1; cdr3_aa: CASSQNAGLTEAFF; cdr3_nt: TGTGCCAGCAGCCAAAATGCAGGGCTCACTGAAGCTTTCTTT
clone_size: few; v_call: TRBV5-4; d_call: TRBD1; j_call: TRBJ2-2; cdr3_aa: CASSYGDRGGELFF; cdr3_nt: TGTGCCAGCAGCTACGGTGACAGGGGCGGGGAGCTGTTTTTT
clone_size: NA; v_call: TRBV19; d_call: TRBD2; j_call: TRBJ2-3; cdr3_aa: CASGAGRYTQYF; cdr3_nt: TGTGCCAGTGGAGCGGGACGGTATACGCAGTATTTT
clone_size: many; v_call: TRBV9; d_call: NA; j_call: TRBJ2-7; cdr3_aa: CASSVAGSTIYEQYF; cdr3_nt: TGTGCCAGCAGCGTAGCTGGCTCCACCATCTACGAGCAGTACTTC
clone_size: few; v_call: TRBV5-1; d_call: TRBD1; j_call: TRBJ2-2; cdr3_aa: CDSSEGQGSTGELFF; cdr3_nt: TGCGACAGCAGCGAGGGACAGGGTAGCACCGGGGAGCTGTTTTTT
clone_size: NA; v_call: TRBV5-8; d_call: TRBD1; j_call: TRBJ2-1; cdr3_aa: CASSGTGRKFF; cdr3_nt: TGTGCCAGCAGCGGGACAGGGCGGAAGTTCTTC
clone_size: many; v_call: TRBV21-1; d_call: NA; j_call: TRBJ2-5; cdr3_aa: CASSKAGTTAAETQYF; cdr3_nt: TGTGCCAGCAGCAAAGCCGGAACAACCGCGGCGGAGACCCAGTACTTC
clone_size: many; v_call: TRBV7-2; d_call: NA; j_call: TRBJ1-2; cdr3_aa: CASSSGSRLGYTF; cdr3_nt: TGTGCCAGCAGCTCAGGATCCCGCCTGGGCTACACCTTC
clone_size: NA; v_call: TRBV19; d_call: NA; j_call: TRBJ1-5; cdr3_aa: CASSPQGQGGQPQHF; cdr3_nt: TGTGCCAGTAGTCCGCAGGGGCAGGGCGGCCAGCCCCAGCATTTT
clone_size: few; v_call: TRBV6-1; d_call: NA; j_call: TRBJ1-1; cdr3_aa: CASSEGPEAFF; cdr3_nt: TGTGCCAGCAGTGAGGGACCTGAAGCTTTCTTT
clone_size: few; v_call: TRBV15; d_call: NA; j_call: TRBJ2-3; cdr3_aa: CATSRVTRGGDTDTQYF; cdr3_nt: TGTGCCACCAGCAGAGTTACGAGAGGTGGAGACACAGATACGCAGTATTTT
clone_size: many; v_call: TRBV6-1; d_call: NA; j_call: TRBJ2-3; cdr3_aa: CASSPQTSVSTDTQYF; cdr3_nt: TGTGCCAGCAGTCCACAGACTAGTGTTAGCACAGATACGCAGTATTTT
clone_size: many; v_call: TRBV7-6; d_call: NA; j_call: TRBJ1-2; cdr3_aa: CASSPSPVGGAGYTF; cdr3_nt: TGTGCCAGCAGCCCTTCCCCGGTTGGGGGGGCTGGCTACACCTTC
clone_size: NA; v_call: TRBV30; d_call: NA; j_call: TRBJ1-2; cdr3_aa: CAWSPGVNYGYTF; cdr3_nt: TGTGCCTGGAGCCCTGGAGTCAACTATGGCTACACCTTC
clone_size: NA; v_call: TRBV6-1; d_call: NA; j_call: TRBJ1-2; cdr3_aa: CTSSPTGQGGGGFGYTF; cdr3_nt: TGTACCAGCAGTCCCACAGGGCAGGGAGGAGGCGGATTCGGCTACACCTTC
clone_size: NA; v_call: TRBV20-1; d_call: TRBD2; j_call: TRBJ2-3; cdr3_aa: CSASEAGGYSTDTQYF; cdr3_nt: TGCAGTGCTAGTGAGGCGGGGGGCTATAGCACAGATACGCAGTATTTT
clone_size: many; v_call: TRBV7-2; d_call: NA; j_call: TRBJ2-3; cdr3_aa: CASRLTPVWTDTQYF; cdr3_nt: TGTGCCAGCAGACTCACCCCCGTATGGACAGATACGCAGTATTTT
clone_size: NA; v_call: TRBV9; d_call: NA; j_call: TRBJ2-5; cdr3_aa: CASSGDHVARETQYF; cdr3_nt: TGTGCCAGCAGCGGAGACCATGTGGCCAGAGAGACCCAGTACTTC
clone_size: few; v_call: TRBV30; d_call: NA; j_call: TRBJ1-2; cdr3_aa: CACQQETNYGYTF; cdr3_nt: TGTGCCTGTCAACAGGAGACTAACTATGGCTACACCTTC
clone_size: many; v_call: TRBV30; d_call: TRBD1; j_call: TRBJ2-1; cdr3_aa: CAWSVWDRATRNEQFF; cdr3_nt: TGTGCCTGGAGTGTCTGGGACAGGGCCACCCGGAATGAGCAGTTCTTC
clone_size: few; v_call: TRBV5-6; d_call: TRBD1; j_call: TRBJ1-5; cdr3_aa: CASSLWGQGNQPQHF; cdr3_nt: TGTGCCAGCAGCTTGTGGGGACAGGGCAATCAGCCCCAGCATTTT
clone_size: many; v_call: TRBV7-2; d_call: TRBD2; j_call: TRBJ2-1; cdr3_aa: CASSWTSGANNEQFF; cdr3_nt: TGTGCCAGCAGCTGGACTAGCGGGGCTAACAATGAGCAGTTCTTC
clone_size: many; v_call: TRBV12-3/TRBV12-4; d_call: TRBD2; j_call: TRBJ2-1; cdr3_aa: CASSPRTRSQFF; cdr3_nt: TGTGCCAGCAGTCCAAGGACTAGAAGTCAGTTCTTC